The 24 T cell receptor beta chains presented below share a single source sample, sequenced in a study of blood T cells in healthy people across ages. The authors ran a second PCR of about 6 to 11 cycles using a sample-barcoded 5' primer and a J-beta primer mix. TCRdb processed the 5' RACE reads anew with MiXCR; each CDR3 protein has one entry. The sample holds hundreds of thousands of distinct CDR3 sequences, around 31% seen once. The sequencing sample was made of blood. The receptors stem from a woman older than 75 in good health.

There are many counts of this clonotype. The chain recombines TRBV11-1 with TRBJ2-3; D not resolved. V lost 6 bases to trimming and J lost 5 bases, with 21 bases between them. Per the germline V gene, CDR1 is SGHAT and CDR2 is FQDESV (reference sequence). There are 16 residues in the CDR3. In DNA form, the CDR3 reads TGTGCCAGCAGTTCCCGGTTTGCTTTCTTCGGAGATACGCAGTATTTT. Amino acids: CASSSRFAFFGDTQYF.

The genes are TRBV6-5 and TRBJ1-2, with 7 bases matching TRBD1. CDR3 length: 15 amino acids. Unmatched junction bases numbered 8, after V lost 3 bases and J lost 4 bases. From germline, CDR1 is MNHEY and CDR2 SVGAGI. The CDR3 DNA reads as TGTGCCAGCAGTTATGGGACAGCCTTCGGCTATGGCTACACCTTC. This encodes CASSYGTAFGYGYTF.

A few counts support this clonotype. V is TRBV6-1 and J is TRBJ1-5, with D possibly TRBD1 on 5 matching bases. Germline V gives CDR1 MNHNS, CDR2 SASEGT. The CDR3 runs to 15 residues. V was trimmed by 2 bases and J by 1 base, leaving 9 bases between them. CDR3 DNA sequence: TGTGCCAGCAGTGAACAGGGAGGGAGCAATCAGCCCCAGCATTTT. This encodes CASSEQGGSNQPQHF.

This clonotype was recorded many times. The rearrangement links TRBV7-2 to TRBJ2-7; TRBD2 aligns across 8 bases. The ends lost 1 base at V and 2 bases at J; junction bases unmatched: 7. The CDR3 has 16 amino acids. The germline CDR1 and CDR2 sequences are SGHTA and FQGNSA. CDR3 DNA sequence: TGTGCCAGCAGCTTAGTGGCTAGCGGGCTTACCTACGAGCAGTACTTC. Protein sequence: CASSLVASGLTYEQYF. Combining the CDR3 with reference TRBV7-2 and TRBJ2-7 gives the whole variable domain GAGVSQSPSNKVTEKGKDVELRCDPISGHTALYWYRQSLGQGLEFLIYFQGNSAPDKSGLPSDRFSAERTGGSVSTLTIQRTQQEDSAVYLCASSLVASGLTYEQYFGPGTRLTVT.

CDR3 sequence reads: CASSPSLGRERAGNTIYF. In DNA form, the CDR3 reads TGTGCCAGCAGCCCATCCCTAGGGAGGGAGAGGGCCGGAAACACCATATATTTT. This chain links TRBV3-1 with TRBJ1-3; no clear D. The CDR3 extends over 18 amino acids. Deletions cut 4 bases from V and 4 bases from J, with 23 bases between. Germline CDR1 reads LGHDT; CDR2 reads YNNKEL (reference sequence). Complete variable domain (other parts from reference TRBV3-1 and TRBJ1-3): DTAVSQTPKYLVTQMGNDKSIKCEQNLGHDTMYWYKQDSKKFLKIMFSYNNKELIINETVPNRFSPKSPDKAHLNLHINSLELGDSAVYFCASSPSLGRERAGNTIYFGEGSWLTVV.

The genes are TRBV7-2 and TRBJ1-3; D gene unclear. Germline V gene lookup returns CDR1 SGHTA and CDR2 FQGNSA. V was clipped by 5 bases and J by 4 bases, with 12 bases between them. This CDR3 spans 14 amino acids. CDR3 nucleotide sequence: TGTGCCAGCAGCCCCAGGACGACCGGAAACACCATATATTTT. It encodes CASSPRTTGNTIYF. The variable domain in full, with the rest retrieved from reference TRBV7-2 and TRBJ1-3, is GAGVSQSPSNKVTEKGKDVELRCDPISGHTALYWYRQSLGQGLEFLIYFQGNSAPDKSGLPSDRFSAERTGGSVSTLTIQRTQQEDSAVYLCASSPRTTGNTIYFGEGSWLTVV.

As to this clonotype: A junction boundary mismatches the germline segment, possibly from a read error. The chain couples TRBV7-9 to TRBJ2-7; possible D gene TRBD2, 6 bases. This CDR3 is 17 amino acids long. Germline lookup yields CDR1 SEHNR and CDR2 FQNEAQ (reference sequence). The CDR3 DNA reads as TGTGCCGGCAGCCCTAGGCCCTTTGGACGGGGGAGGAACGAGCAGTACTTC. This encodes CAGSPRPFGRGRNEQYF.

This clonotype was counted ten times or more. The chain combines TRBV2 with TRBJ2-3, with 11 bases fitting TRBD2. The CDR3 totals 15 residues. Germline-derived CDR1 and CDR2 are SNHLY and FYNNEI. The V and J ends lost 1 base and 4 bases, in that order; junction bases with no gene match: 1. CDR3 nucleotides: TGTGCCAGCAGTGAAGAACTAGCGGGGGCAGATACGCAGTATTTT. Translation gives CASSEELAGADTQYF. Filled out from reference TRBV2 and TRBJ2-3, the complete variable domain reads EPEVTQTPSHQVTQMGQEVILRCVPISNHLYFYWYRQILGQKVEFLVSFYNNEISEKSEIFDDQFSVERPDGSNFTLKIRSTKLEDSAMYFCASSEELAGADTQYFGPGTRLTVL.

In regard to this clonotype: A clone one base away is much larger, so this may be a read error. V usage is TRBV5-5 and J usage is TRBJ2-3; D is unclear. V dropped 7 bases and J dropped 5 bases, with 20 bases sitting between them. The CDR3 has 15 amino acids. Germline V gives CDR1 SGHKS, CDR2 YYEKEE (reference sequence). CDR3 region: CASLPLASGIDTQYF. In DNA form, the CDR3 reads TGTGCCAGCCTTCCCCTGGCATCGGGCATAGATACGCAGTATTTT. Full variable domain (missing parts from reference TRBV5-5 and TRBJ2-3): DAGVTQSPTHLIKTRGQQVTLRCSPISGHKSVSWYQQVLGQGPQFIFQYYEKEERGRGNFPDRFSARQFPNYSSELNVNALLLGDSALYLCASLPLASGIDTQYFGPGTRLTVL.

As for this clonotype: The CDR3 carries no conserved terminal phenylalanine or tryptophan, so it likely arises from a read error. This chain joins TRBV9 and TRBJ1-2; D might be TRBD1 (5 bases). V lost 2 bases to trimming and J lost 8 bases, with 13 bases between them. Germline assignment: CDR1 SGDLS and CDR2 YYNGEE. The CDR3 is 13 residues long. DNA of the CDR3: TGTGCCAGCAGCGTCGCTCCGGGGGACGGCTACACCGTC. This codes for CASSVAPGDGYTV.

The chain uses TRBV12-3 or TRBV12-4 and TRBJ1-1, with 7 bases fitting TRBD1. The CDR3 runs to 13 residues. V shed 6 bases and J 7 bases; nucleotides not matched to a gene: 8. This CDR3 is CASSHDRALEAFF. In nucleotides, the CDR3 is TGTGCCAGCAGCCATGACAGGGCGCTTGAAGCTTTCTTT.

This clonotype was picked up a small number of times. The CDR3 DNA reads as TGTGCCAGCAGTTTATCTAGTTCCGGTGGGGGTCGTGGCTACACCTTC. Its translation: CASSLSSSGGGRGYTF. The rearrangement links TRBV27 to TRBJ1-2; possible D gene TRBD1, 5 bases. The V gene's germline CDR1 is MNHEY and CDR2 SMNVEV (reference sequence). The CDR3 length is 16 residues. The V end lost 0 bases, the J end lost 7 bases, and 18 bases lay between the germline ends.

The rearrangement links TRBV11-3 to TRBJ2-1, with 8 bases identical to TRBD1. V lost 5 bases, J lost 3 bases, and 6 bases stayed unmatched. The CDR3 has 15 amino acids. The germline CDR1 and CDR2 sequences are SGHNT and YENEEA. CDR3 coding DNA: TGTGCCAGCAGCCCCCGGACAGGGATCTACAATGAGCAGTTCTTC. Amino acid sequence: CASSPRTGIYNEQFF.

As to this clonotype: A junction end diverges from the germline sequence, so it may reflect a read error. The V and J genes are TRBV7-3 and TRBJ1-2; TRBD1 agrees at 7 bases. The CDR3 contains 13 residues. Germline V lookup: CDR1 SGHTA, CDR2 FQGTGA. The CDR3 here is CTSSQGGGYGYTF. The CDR3 DNA reads as TGTACCAGCAGCCAGGGGGGGGGCTATGGCTACACCTTC.

The sample holds a few counts of this clonotype. The gene calls are TRBV7-2 and TRBJ1-1, with 9 positions matching TRBD1. The CDR3 extends over 15 amino acids. Trimming removed 5 bases from V and 4 bases from J; junction bases left unmatched: 8. Per the germline V gene, CDR1 is SGHTA and CDR2 is FQGNSA. The CDR3 region has the DNA TGTGCCAGCAGCCCGAGGACAGGGGTGGGCACTGAAGCTTTCTTT. Residues: CASSPRTGVGTEAFF. Full variable domain (outside the CDR3, taken from reference TRBV7-2 and TRBJ1-1): GAGVSQSPSNKVTEKGKDVELRCDPISGHTALYWYRQSLGQGLEFLIYFQGNSAPDKSGLPSDRFSAERTGGSVSTLTIQRTQQEDSAVYLCASSPRTGVGTEAFFGQGTRLTVV.

In this sample, this clonotype turned up many times. The gene calls are TRBV7-9 and TRBJ2-7; 14 nucleotides line up with TRBD2. There are 17 residues in the CDR3. After removal of 5 bases from V and 0 bases from J, the junction contained 6 bases not matched to a gene. The germline gives CDR1 SEHNR, CDR2 FQNEAQ (reference sequence). The CDR3 nucleotides are TGTGCCAGCAGCCATGGACTAGCGGGGGGCTTCTCCTACGAGCAGTACTTC. As protein: CASSHGLAGGFSYEQYF.

Remarks on this clonotype: A much larger clone is a single base away; this may be a read error. This rearrangement joins TRBV12-3 or TRBV12-4 to TRBJ1-2; D may be TRBD1 (5 bases). CDR3 length: 13 amino acids. This chain's CDR3 is CAGSLGWGYGYTF. The CDR3 DNA sequence: TGTGCCGGCAGTTTAGGGTGGGGGTATGGCTACACCTTC.

This clonotype showed up many times. This chain uses TRBV9 with TRBJ2-1; 14 nucleotides line up with TRBD2. This CDR3 comprises 15 residues. Losses at the gene ends were 4 bases for V and 9 bases for J; bases not matched to a gene: 6. Germline CDR1 SGDLS, CDR2 YYNGEE. CDR3 sequence: CASSQTSGGVSEQFF. The CDR3 DNA follows: TGTGCCAGCAGCCAGACTAGCGGGGGGGTGAGTGAGCAGTTCTTC.

A word on this clonotype: A much more abundant neighbour one base away suggests this may be a read error. The chain is built from TRBV5-1 and TRBJ1-1; D perhaps matches TRBD1 (5 bases). The CDR3 totals 16 residues. The V end lost 0 bases, the J end lost 6 bases, and 18 bases lay between the germline ends. From germline, CDR1 is SGHRS and CDR2 YFSETQ. CDR3 sequence (DNA): TGCGCCAGCAGCTTGGGAGACCGGGGGAGGGACGCTGAAGCTTTCTTT. It codes for CASSLGDRGRDAEAFF.

This clonotype was recorded a few times. This rearrangement joins TRBV7-2 to TRBJ1-1; D remains unclear. The V end was cut by 2 bases, the J end by 1 base, with 11 bases between. Per the germline V gene, CDR1 is SGHTA and CDR2 is FQGNSA. This CDR3 has 15 residues. CDR3 loop: CASSLSQHPNTEAFF. CDR3 in DNA: TGTGCCAGCAGCTTAAGTCAACACCCGAACACTGAAGCTTTCTTT.

V gene TRBV4-3 combines with J gene TRBJ1-6; the match to TRBD1 covers 7 bases. The germline V gene has CDR1 LGHNA and CDR2 YSLEER. The length of the CDR3 is 15 residues. V lost 2 bases, J lost 8 bases, and 6 bases stayed unmatched. CDR3 in amino acids: CASSQIGTAYSPLHF. The CDR3 coding sequence is TGCGCCAGCAGCCAAATAGGGACAGCCTATTCACCCCTCCACTTT.

This clonotype was recorded at least ten times. The gene calls are TRBV7-2 and TRBJ2-3, with D perhaps matching TRBD2 (6 bases). CDR3 length: 14 amino acids. The V gene lost 3 bases and the J gene lost 2 bases, with 9 bases spanning the gap. CDR1 and CDR2 (germline): SGHTA, FQGNSA. CDR3 nucleotide sequence: TGTGCCAGCAGCTTGTCGGGGGACACAGATACGCAGTATTTT. This translates into CASSLSGDTDTQYF.

As for this clonotype: A much larger clone sits a single nucleotide away, making a read error possible. The chain is built from TRBV29-1 and TRBJ2-7, with D tentatively TRBD1 (6 bases). The CDR3 loop spans 13 amino acids. Germline CDR1 is SQVTM and CDR2 is ANQGSEA. V dropped 3 bases and J dropped 7 bases, with 16 bases sitting between them. In nucleotides, the CDR3 is TGCAGCGTTGATAGCCAGGGGAGCAATGAGCAGTACTTC. The encoded protein is CSVDSQGSNEQYF.

This clonotype was observed many times. The chain links TRBV4-3 to TRBJ1-2, with D unclear. CDR1 and CDR2 from the germline V gene are LGHNA and YSLEER. Trimming removed 0 bases at V and 5 bases at J, with 16 bases between. This CDR3 contains 16 residues. This CDR3 reads CASSQDGAGAGYGYTF. The CDR3 nucleotides are TGCGCCAGCAGCCAAGATGGAGCGGGCGCGGGTTATGGCTACACCTTC.